The entry that follows covers one TCR beta chain sequence. What it binds is not known. Then a second PCR, running roughly 7 to 11 cycles, was carried out with a sample-barcoded 5' primer and a J-beta primer mix. TCRdb used MiXCR to reprocess the 5' RACE reads, holding one entry per CDR3 protein. This sample carries some 750,000 distinct CDR3 sequences, about 20% of them seen once, and the ten largest clones take 22%. The data derive from a study of blood T cells in healthy people across ages. Study information: About one barcoded TCR beta cDNA was captured per two T cells.

Study-wide findings and caveats: Higher naive T cell percentage went strongly together with higher TCR beta diversity.

Trimming removed 2 bases at V and 8 bases at J, with 11 bases between. The length of the CDR3 is 13 residues. The V gene's germline CDR1 is SGDLS and CDR2 YYNGEE. The chain has TRBV9 and TRBJ2-1; D unresolved. This TCR came from a man between 70 and 80 years old in good health. Input material: blood. CDR3: CASSVTPSHEQFF. CDR3 coding DNA: TGTGCCAGCAGCGTCACCCCCTCACATGAGCAGTTCTTC.